These T cell receptor beta chains were read from a single sample in a study of cytomegalovirus exposure and HLA in healthy donors. Only in-frame clones appear in the TCRdb table, and some are missing; sequencing was by immunoSEQ multiplex PCR. The sample yields 250,000 to 350,000 clones, roughly 88% seen once. The source material was PBMCs. All receptors derive from a middle-aged man in good health and CMV-seropositive. CDR3s include the opening cysteine and the closing phenylalanine or tryptophan. D genes are given only for firm matches. Some rows have no size entry. The others give once, few or many, or a class for an expanded clone.

clone size,J gene,CDR3 length,D gene,V gene,CDR3 protein,CDR3 DNA
NA,TRBJ2-3,16,TRBD2,TRBV9,CASSSRLAGTGDTQYF,TGTGCCAGCAGCTCCCGACTAGCGGGTACGGGAGATACGCAGTATTTT
few,TRBJ2-3,13,NA,TRBV6-1,CASSKRSTDTQYF,TGTGCCAGCAGTAAACGGAGCACAGATACGCAGTATTTT
NA,TRBJ2-1,17,TRBD1,TRBV7-2,CASSPFSGTGAYNEQFF,TGTGCCAGCAGCCCATTCTCCGGGACAGGGGCCTACAATGAGCAGTTCTTC
NA,TRBJ1-2,19,TRBD1,TRBV4-3,CASSQDLGRTGLANYGYTF,TGCGCCAGCAGCCAAGATCTCGGGAGGACAGGGCTTGCAAACTATGGCTACACCTTC
NA,TRBJ2-7,17,NA,TRBV6-1,CASSVLLAGEISYEQYF,TGTGCCAGCAGTGTCCTACTTGCCGGGGAGATCTCCTACGAGCAGTACTTC
NA,TRBJ2-1,17,TRBD2,TRBV18,CASSPVGGVSSYNEQFF,TGTGCCAGCTCACCGGTGGGGGGGGTGAGCTCCTACAATGAGCAGTTCTTC
NA,TRBJ2-3,14,TRBD2,TRBV2,CATGLAGGPDTQYF,TGTGCCACGGGACTAGCGGGAGGGCCGGATACGCAGTATTTT
NA,TRBJ1-5,17,TRBD1,TRBV7-8,CASSLDIRDRLHQPQHF,TGTGCCAGCAGCTTAGATATCAGGGACAGACTTCATCAGCCCCAGCATTTT
NA,TRBJ1-2,14,NA,TRBV5-1,CASSRGELNYGYTF,TGCGCCAGCAGCCGCGGGGAGCTTAACTATGGCTACACCTTC
once,TRBJ2-1,15,NA,TRBV27,CASSRPRVENNEQFF,TGTGCCAGCAGTCGCCCGCGGGTGGAGAACAATGAGCAGTTCTTC
NA,TRBJ2-7,16,TRBD2,TRBV4-3,CASSQDGGLAGTEQYF,TGCGCCAGCAGCCAAGATGGAGGGCTAGCGGGGACCGAGCAGTACTTC
NA,TRBJ1-5,13,NA,TRBV15,CATGGGFNQPQHF,TGTGCCACCGGCGGGGGTTTCAATCAGCCCCAGCATTTT
NA,TRBJ1-5,15,NA,TRBV19,CASSIMGPSNQPQHF,TGTGCCAGTAGTATAATGGGGCCTAGCAATCAGCCCCAGCATTTT
once,TRBJ2-7,14,NA,TRBV7-2,CASSLVEGSYEQYF,TGTGCCAGCAGCTTAGTGGAGGGCTCCTACGAGCAGTACTTC
NA,TRBJ2-3,17,NA,TRBV5-1,CASSLSMGRGRTDTQYF,TGCGCCAGCAGCTTGTCGATGGGGAGAGGTCGAACAGATACGCAGTATTTT
NA,TRBJ2-5,17,TRBD2,TRBV4-1,CASSRWTSTRGAETQYF,TGCGCCAGCAGCCGATGGACTAGCACCAGAGGGGCAGAGACCCAGTACTTC
NA,TRBJ2-7,15,TRBD2,TRBV19,CASTGRAGGSYEQYF,TGTGCCAGTACGGGTCGAGCGGGAGGGTCCTACGAGCAGTACTTC
NA,TRBJ1-1,14,NA,TRBV4-2,CASSHTGSDTEAFF,TGTGCCAGCAGTCATACAGGGTCCGACACTGAAGCTTTCTTT
once,TRBJ2-7,14,TRBD1,TRBV5-4,CASSQQTGAKKQYF,TGTGCCAGCAGCCAACAGACAGGGGCGAAGAAGCAGTACTTC
NA,TRBJ1-5,14,NA,TRBV5-1,CASSPDGRSQPQHF,TGCGCCAGCAGCCCGGACGGGAGGAGTCAGCCCCAGCATTTT
NA,TRBJ2-3,15,NA,TRBV5-1,CASSLRGGSTDTQYF,TGCGCCAGCAGCTTAAGGGGAGGAAGCACAGATACGCAGTATTTT
NA,TRBJ2-7,15,NA,TRBV11-2,CASSLEPGDSYEQYF,TGTGCCAGCAGCTTAGAACCAGGGGACTCCTACGAGCAGTACTTC
NA,TRBJ2-7,14,TRBD1,TRBV2,CASSDGQALYEQYF,TGTGCCAGCAGTGACGGACAGGCCCTTTACGAGCAGTACTTC
NA,TRBJ2-7,12,NA,TRBV28,CASSDKRNEQYF,TGTGCCAGCAGCGACAAAAGGAACGAGCAGTACTTC
NA,TRBJ2-3,11,NA,TRBV19,CASLGGDTQYF,TGTGCCAGTCTAGGGGGAGATACGCAGTATTTT
NA,TRBJ1-2,14,TRBD1,TRBV6-6,CASSYPGTGFGYTF,TGTGCCAGCAGTTACCCCGGGACAGGGTTTGGCTACACCTTC
NA,TRBJ2-7,15,TRBD2,TRBV7-3,CASSLTLMASGEQYF,TGTGCCAGCAGCTTAACGTTGATGGCTAGCGGGGAGCAGTACTTC
NA,TRBJ1-5,14,NA,TRBV2,CASSDPAGNQPQHF,TGTGCCAGCAGTGATCCGGCAGGGAATCAGCCCCAGCATTTT
NA,TRBJ1-5,15,NA,TRBV6-5,CASSYSRVSNQPQHF,TGTGCCAGCAGTTACTCGCGGGTTAGCAATCAGCCCCAGCATTTT
NA,TRBJ1-1,15,TRBD1,TRBV19,CASSIIGQGNAEAFF,TGTGCCAGTAGTATCATCGGACAGGGGAACGCTGAAGCTTTCTTT
NA,TRBJ2-7,16,TRBD1,TRBV7-7,CASSPGTGTGGHEQYF,TGTGCTAGCAGCCCCGGAACCGGGACAGGAGGCCACGAGCAGTACTTC
NA,TRBJ1-5,15,NA,TRBV7-2,CASSLLQGSNQPQHF,TGTGCCAGCAGCTTACTACAGGGAAGTAATCAGCCCCAGCATTTT
NA,TRBJ2-7,14,TRBD1,TRBV6-1,CASSLTGGSYEQYF,TGTGCCAGCAGCCTGACAGGGGGCTCCTACGAGCAGTACTTC
NA,TRBJ2-3,16,TRBD2,TRBV7-3,CASSPGLVVSTDTQYF,TGTGCCAGCAGCCCGGGACTAGTAGTTAGCACAGATACGCAGTATTTT
NA,TRBJ2-3,13,NA,TRBV15,CATSRIVPDTQYF,TGTGCCACCAGCAGGATAGTGCCAGATACGCAGTATTTT
NA,TRBJ2-2,16,TRBD1,TRBV11-1,CASSSGQGRDTGELFF,TGTGCCAGCAGTTCGGGACAGGGGAGAGACACCGGGGAGCTGTTTTTT
NA,TRBJ2-1,13,TRBD2,TRBV5-1,CASNVIAGSEQFF,TGCGCCAGCAATGTAATAGCGGGAAGTGAGCAGTTCTTC
NA,TRBJ1-3,14,NA,TRBV27,CASRGQNSGNTIYF,TGTGCCAGCCGGGGACAAAACTCTGGAAACACCATATATTTT
NA,TRBJ2-7,14,NA,TRBV9,CASSVSSDSYEQYF,TGTGCCAGCAGCGTCTCTAGCGACTCCTACGAGCAGTACTTC
NA,TRBJ2-2,14,NA,TRBV4-1,CASSQVVNTGELFF,TGCGCCAGCAGCCAAGTCGTGAACACCGGGGAGCTGTTTTTT
NA,TRBJ2-1,18,TRBD2,TRBV19,CASLKTSGRVQANNEQFF,TGTGCCAGCCTAAAGACTAGCGGGAGGGTTCAGGCGAACAATGAGCAGTTCTTC
NA,TRBJ2-7,15,TRBD1,TRBV6-5,CASSPGTGGVYEQYF,TGTGCCAGCAGTCCAGGGACAGGGGGCGTCTACGAGCAGTACTTC
once,TRBJ2-4,14,NA,TRBV6-5,CASSYSVGANIQYF,TGTGCCAGCAGTTACTCGGTAGGGGCAAACATTCAGTACTTC
NA,TRBJ2-7,13,TRBD1,TRBV6-1,CASWGQVGYEQYF,TGTGCCAGCTGGGGACAGGTGGGCTACGAGCAGTACTTC
NA,TRBJ2-7,14,TRBD2,TRBV5-4,CASSAGTNSYEQYF,TGTGCCAGCAGCGCCGGGACTAACTCCTACGAGCAGTACTTC
NA,TRBJ2-7,16,TRBD2,TRBV7-8,CASSLDPSGSSYEQYF,TGTGCCAGCAGCTTAGATCCTAGCGGGAGCTCCTACGAGCAGTACTTC
NA,TRBJ2-7,13,NA,TRBV6-5,CASSPPFRYEQYF,TGTGCCAGCAGTCCCCCCTTCCGCTACGAGCAGTACTTC
NA,TRBJ2-3,15,TRBD2,TRBV5-1,CASSFTSGITDTQYF,TGCGCCAGCAGCTTCACTAGCGGGATCACAGATACGCAGTATTTT
NA,TRBJ1-1,14,TRBD1,TRBV5-6,CASSTTGTGPRAFF,TGTGCCAGCAGCACGACCGGGACAGGGCCGAGAGCTTTCTTT
NA,TRBJ1-4,15,NA,TRBV4-3,CASSPTGRSNEKLFF,TGCGCCAGCAGCCCGACGGGAAGATCTAATGAAAAACTGTTTTTT
NA,TRBJ2-7,15,TRBD2,TRBV19,CASSTLAGGTYEQYF,TGTGCCAGTAGTACACTAGCGGGAGGAACCTACGAGCAGTACTTC
NA,TRBJ2-1,17,TRBD2,TRBV28,CASSLGPGLAAYNEQFF,TGTGCCAGCAGTTTGGGCCCGGGACTAGCGGCCTACAATGAGCAGTTCTTC
NA,TRBJ2-1,16,NA,TRBV6-5,CASSYSVTSSYNEQFF,TGTGCCAGCAGTTACTCCGTCACGAGCTCCTACAATGAGCAGTTCTTC
NA,TRBJ1-1,14,TRBD1,TRBV2,CASRGGQMNTEAFF,TGTGCCAGCAGGGGGGGACAGATGAACACTGAAGCTTTCTTT
NA,TRBJ2-5,14,NA,TRBV27,CASSPVGEQETQYF,TGTGCCAGCAGCCCGGTCGGGGAACAAGAGACCCAGTACTTC
NA,TRBJ1-2,14,NA,TRBV19,CASSVLGHLYGYTF,TGTGCCAGTAGCGTCTTAGGACACCTCTATGGCTACACCTTC
NA,TRBJ2-3,13,NA,TRBV7-2,CASSLMLVDTQYF,TGTGCCAGCAGCTTAATGTTAGTAGATACGCAGTATTTT
NA,TRBJ2-7,14,TRBD1,TRBV11-3,CASSSGTGFYEQYF,TGTGCCAGCAGCTCGGGGACAGGGTTCTACGAGCAGTACTTC
NA,TRBJ1-1,16,TRBD1,TRBV5-1,CASSAGGTAMNTEAFF,TGCGCCAGCAGCGCTGGCGGGACAGCGATGAACACTGAAGCTTTCTTT
few,TRBJ2-1,17,TRBD2,TRBV4-3,CASSQDRGSGIKNEQFF,TGCGCCAGCAGCCAAGATCGGGGTAGCGGGATCAAGAATGAGCAGTTCTTC